These 4 T cell receptor beta chains were all obtained from the same sample, sequenced in a study of blood T cell repertoires in COVID-19. TCRdb's table, derived via immunoSEQ multiplex PCR, lists solely in-frame clones and lacks some. The sample shows 56,000 or so clones, 89% of them seen only once. Sequenced input: peripheral blood. These receptors were collected from a woman aged 60-75 years with COVID-19, enrolled during active disease.

This clone has only a few counts. V gene TRBV2 combines with J gene TRBJ2-1; TRBD2 is a possible D gene (5 bases). The germline V and J ends were trimmed by 6 bases and 0 bases, with 12 bases remaining between them. CDR1 and CDR2 (germline): SNHLY, FYNNEI. The CDR3 has 15 amino acids. CDR3 nucleotides: TGTGCCAGCAGACCCCCGGGGAGCTCCTACAATGAGCAGTTCTTC. Translated: CASRPPGSSYNEQFF.

This chain joins TRBV4-1 and TRBJ1-2; TRBD1 aligns across 9 bases. CDR1 is MGHRA and CDR2 is YSYEKL in the germline V gene. The CDR3 totals 17 residues. The junction had 14 bases not matched to a gene; V was cut back by 3 bases and J by 6 bases. CDR3 in amino acids: CASSHPGTGRFLNGYTF. As DNA, the CDR3 is TGCGCCAGCAGCCATCCCGGGACAGGGAGGTTCCTAAATGGCTACACCTTC.

The V and J genes are TRBV10-2 and TRBJ2-3; a possible D gene is TRBD2 (5 bases). Germline lookup yields CDR1 WSHSY and CDR2 SAAADI. Trimming removed 2 bases at V and 2 bases at J, with 5 bases between. The CDR3 totals 13 residues. CDR3: CASSERDTDTQYF. CDR3 coding DNA: TGCGCCAGCAGTGAGCGGGACACAGATACGCAGTATTTT.

This chain joins TRBV15 and TRBJ2-7, with a weak D call TRBD2 (5 bases). The CDR3 is 13 residues long. Germline CDR1 is LNHNV and CDR2 is YYDKDF (reference sequence). Trimming left V 5 bases short and J 6 bases short, with 14 bases between. The CDR3 here is CATSQTSGSEQYF. CDR3 sequence (DNA): TGTGCCACCAGCCAAACGTCGGGGTCCGAGCAGTACTTC. Filled out from reference TRBV15 and TRBJ2-7, the complete variable domain reads DAMVIQNPRYQVTQFGKPVTLSCSQTLNHNVMYWYQQKSSQAPKLLFHYYDKDFNNEADTPDNFQSRRPNTSFCFLDIRSPGLGDTAMYLCATSQTSGSEQYFGPGTRLTVT.